The 13 T cell receptor beta chains below come from one sample, sequenced in a study of T-cell reconstitution after alpha-beta-depleted transplantation in children. A library of TCRbeta sequences, prepared with unique molecular identifiers, was generated. TCRdb reanalysed the PCR reads using MiXCR and keeps one entry per CDR3 protein. The data hold around 600,000 distinct CDR3 sequences, with over 9.5% observed a single time. The material was PBMCs from the stem cell graft donor, obtained from the stem cell graft. The receptors were sampled from a human donor who donated a stem cell graft to a child with acute myeloid leukemia.

The CDR3 loop reads CASSPLREAPNEQFF. In DNA form, the CDR3 reads TGTGCCAGCAGTCCCCTGCGGGAGGCACCCAATGAGCAGTTCTTC. This chain links TRBV27 with TRBJ2-1; 8 positions agree with TRBD2. After removal of 5 bases from V and 6 bases from J, the junction contained 9 bases not matched to a gene. This CDR3 comprises 15 residues. Germline V gene data show CDR1 as MNHEY and CDR2 as SMNVEV (reference sequence).

V and J are TRBV20-1 and TRBJ1-2, with D unclear. V was cut by 7 bases and J by 2 bases, with 5 bases left in between. Germline V gene sequence: CDR1 DFQATT, CDR2 SNEGSKA (reference sequence). The CDR3 is 10 amino acids. This chain's CDR3 is CSGSNYGYTF. DNA of the CDR3: TGCAGTGGATCCAACTATGGCTACACCTTC.

A few counts support this clonotype. J is TRBJ2-7 and V is TRBV3-1; D is perhaps TRBD2 (6 bases). Germline V gives CDR1 LGHDT, CDR2 YNNKEL (reference sequence). Trimming pared 5 bases from V and 4 bases from J, leaving 18 bases between. This CDR3 contains 15 residues. DNA for the CDR3: TGTGCCAGCAGCACACTTGCGGGACTCCCTTACGAGCAGTACTTC. This codes for CASSTLAGLPYEQYF.

This clonotype was counted ten times or more. The chain joins TRBV20-1 to TRBJ2-7, with D possibly matching TRBD2 (6 bases). With 1 base removed from V and 0 bases from J, the gap between germline ends came to 16 bases. The CDR3 covers 16 residues. The germline CDR1 and CDR2 sequences are DFQATT and SNEGSKA (reference sequence). For the CDR3, the DNA is TGCAGTGCTAGAGCGACGGGGGTGAGGGGCTCCTACGAGCAGTACTTC. It is translated as CSARATGVRGSYEQYF.

This clonotype was recorded a few times. The chain carries TRBV29-1 and TRBJ1-1, with a weak D call TRBD1 (6 bases). This CDR3 is built from 13 residues. Germline lookup yields CDR1 SQVTM and CDR2 ANQGSEA. The V and J ends lost 4 bases and 8 bases respectively, with 17 bases between them. DNA for the CDR3: TGCAGCGTTGGAATCGGGCAGGGGATCGAAGCTTTCTTT. It encodes CSVGIGQGIEAFF.

Many counts were recorded for this clonotype. The rearrangement joins TRBV29-1 to TRBJ2-1, with 7 bases matching TRBD2. This CDR3 contains 14 residues. Looked up from germline, CDR1 is SQVTM and CDR2 is ANQGSEA. The V segment lost 7 bases and the J segment 0 bases; nucleotides outside the gene matches: 6. CDR3 DNA: TGCAGCGGTACCCTAGCGGTCTCCTACAATGAGCAGTTCTTC. Encoded protein: CSGTLAVSYNEQFF.

There are many counts of this clonotype. CDR3 sequence: CASSLGWQGNTGELFF. As DNA, the CDR3 is TGTGCCAGCAGCTTAGGCTGGCAGGGAAACACCGGGGAGCTGTTTTTT. The chain recombines TRBV11-3 with TRBJ2-2, with a weak D call TRBD1 (5 bases). The V end lost 1 base, the J end lost 2 bases, and 11 bases lay between the germline ends. This CDR3 has 16 residues. Germline V gene data show CDR1 as SGHNT and CDR2 as YENEEA.

This clonotype was picked up a small number of times. The gene calls are TRBV2 and TRBJ2-7; D call uncertain. The ends were cut back, 6 bases at V and 5 bases at J, with 8 bases in the middle. The CDR3 consists of 11 residues. Germline CDR1 SNHLY, CDR2 FYNNEI. In DNA, the CDR3 is TGTGCCAGCAGCCCTTTTGACGAGCAGTACTTC. Protein sequence: CASSPFDEQYF.

This clonotype came up many times. The gene calls are TRBV29-1 and TRBJ1-1; D remains unclear. Per germline, CDR1 SQVTM and CDR2 ANQGSEA. Trimming cost V 3 bases and J 5 bases, with 4 bases left between them. The CDR3 runs 10 residues. The CDR3 region has the DNA TGCAGCGTTGACGGGACTGAAGCTTTCTTT. The encoded protein is CSVDGTEAFF.

This clonotype has just a few counts. The chain recombines TRBV3-1 with TRBJ1-3; the D gene is possibly TRBD1 (5 bases). Looked up from germline, CDR1 is LGHDT and CDR2 is YNNKEL (reference sequence). The CDR3 loop spans 15 amino acids. Deletions cut 0 bases from V and 2 bases from J, with 8 bases between. The CDR3 loop is CASSQDTGAGNTIYF. In nucleotides, the CDR3 is TGTGCCAGCAGCCAAGATACGGGGGCTGGAAACACCATATATTTT.

This clonotype appeared a few times. The rearrangement links TRBV29-1 to TRBJ2-5; 7 bases agree with TRBD1. With V trimmed by 7 bases and J by 5 bases, 7 bases remained unmatched. Germline assignment: CDR1 SQVTM and CDR2 ANQGSEA. The CDR3 spans 12 residues. The CDR3 nucleotides read TGCAGCGCATACAGGGGTAGCGAGACCCAGTACTTC. Residues: CSAYRGSETQYF. Looking up the rest from reference TRBV29-1 and TRBJ2-5 gives the full variable domain: SAVISQKPSRDICQRGTSLTIQCQVDSQVTMMFWYRQQPGQSLTLIATANQGSEATYESGFVIDKFPISRPNLTFSTLTVSNMSPEDSSIYLCSAYRGSETQYFGPGTRLLVL.

The V gene is TRBV19, the J gene TRBJ1-5, with D maybe TRBD1 (6 bases). Germline lookup yields CDR1 LNHDA and CDR2 SQIVND (reference sequence). Between the trimmed V and J ends, which lost 4 bases and 3 bases, there was a span of 10 bases. The CDR3 extends over 14 amino acids. CDR3 region: CASSTWDNNQPQHF. CDR3 in DNA: TGTGCCAGTAGTACCTGGGACAACAATCAGCCCCAGCATTTT.

This clonotype was observed a handful of times. The chain couples TRBV3-1 to TRBJ2-7, with TRBD2 matching 9 bases. The V gene's germline CDR1 is LGHDT and CDR2 YNNKEL (reference sequence). The CDR3 is 17 amino acids. With 0 bases clipped from V and 3 bases from J, the junction kept 9 bases outside the gene matches. The CDR3 reads CASSQEGGLAGFYEQYF. The CDR3 nucleotides read TGTGCCAGCAGCCAAGAGGGCGGCCTAGCGGGGTTCTACGAGCAGTACTTC.